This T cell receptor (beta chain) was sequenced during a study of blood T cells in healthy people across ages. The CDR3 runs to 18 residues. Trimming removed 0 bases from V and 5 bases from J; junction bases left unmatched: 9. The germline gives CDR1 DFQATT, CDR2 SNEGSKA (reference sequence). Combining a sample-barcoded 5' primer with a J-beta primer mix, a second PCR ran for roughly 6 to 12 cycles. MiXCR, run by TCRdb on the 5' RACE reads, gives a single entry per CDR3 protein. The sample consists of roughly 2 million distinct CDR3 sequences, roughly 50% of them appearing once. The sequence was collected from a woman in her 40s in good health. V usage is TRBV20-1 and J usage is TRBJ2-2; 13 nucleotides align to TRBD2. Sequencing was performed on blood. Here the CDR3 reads CSARDLETSGGRTGELFF. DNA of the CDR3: TGCAGTGCTAGAGATCTTGAGACTAGCGGGGGGAGAACCGGGGAGCTGTTTTTT.